The present TCR beta chain was sequenced within a study of T cells in Graves' hyperthyroidism and ophthalmopathy. Study background: Any treatment followed the collection of peripheral blood at initial diagnosis.

This CDR3 spans 12 amino acids. Trimming removed 0 bases from V and 3 bases from J, with 5 bases in between. Germline V CDR1 and CDR2: DFQATT, SNEGSKA (reference sequence). Lactation, pregnancy, other autoimmune disease or uncontrolled infection excluded patients. Study results and limitations: Ophthalmopathy was identified by the model a median approximately six months ahead of onset. Most expanded thyroid clonotypes above 0.001 also appeared in blood.

Using RNA transcripts as the source, TCR beta CDR3 regions were amplified. A first-round RT-PCR of the TCR CDR3 used the HTBI primer set. A single record per CDR3 protein comes from TCRdb applying MiXCR to the multiplex PCR reads. The sample lists 700,000 or so distinct CDR3 sequences, more than 12% occurring once. With respect to this clonotype: Its antigen is undetermined.

This TCR was sampled from a woman aged 50 to 60 with Graves' ophthalmopathy. This sequence joins TRBV20-1 and TRBJ1-1, with D unresolved. What was sequenced was blood. DNA of the CDR3: TGCAGTGCTAGAGAAGGCTACACTGAAGCTTTCTTT. Its protein product is CSAREGYTEAFF.